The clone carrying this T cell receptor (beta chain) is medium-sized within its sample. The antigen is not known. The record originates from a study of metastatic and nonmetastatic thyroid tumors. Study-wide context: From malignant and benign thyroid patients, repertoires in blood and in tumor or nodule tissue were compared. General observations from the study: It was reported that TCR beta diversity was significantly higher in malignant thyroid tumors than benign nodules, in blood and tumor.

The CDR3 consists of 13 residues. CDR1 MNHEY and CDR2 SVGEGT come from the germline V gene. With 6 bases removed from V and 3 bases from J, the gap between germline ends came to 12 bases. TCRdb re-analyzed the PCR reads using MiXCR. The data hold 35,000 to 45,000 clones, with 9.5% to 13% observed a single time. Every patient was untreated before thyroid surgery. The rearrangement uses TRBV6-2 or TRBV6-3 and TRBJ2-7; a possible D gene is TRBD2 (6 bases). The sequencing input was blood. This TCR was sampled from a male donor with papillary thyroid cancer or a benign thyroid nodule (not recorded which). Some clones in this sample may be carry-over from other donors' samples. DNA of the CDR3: TGTGCCAGCAGCCGCCCGACTAGCTACGAGCAGTACTTC. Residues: CASSRPTSYEQYF.